The entry that follows covers one T cell receptor (beta chain) sequence. V dropped 3 bases and J dropped 5; count of bases not matched to a gene: 5. The CDR3 consists of 15 residues. Germline loops: CDR1 SGHTA, CDR2 FQGNSA. These data originate in a study of blood T cell repertoires in COVID-19. Study context: PBMCs, B-cell-depleted T cells, or T cells were the source of the cDNA or gDNA that made up the material.

Profiled with immunoSEQ multiplex PCR; TCRdb holds only in-frame clones, not every one. The sample includes a few hundred thousand clones, 70% to 90% of them seen just once. This sequence joins TRBV7-2 and TRBJ2-1; 9 bases are shared with TRBD2. The specimen was peripheral blood. This receptor was identified in a woman in her 70s with COVID-19, enrolled during active disease. The CDR3, as DNA: TGTGCCAGCAGCTTGGCTAGCGGGGTCCACAATGAGCAGTTCTTC. This gives the protein CASSLASGVHNEQFF.